Given below is one TCR beta chain in context. The record originates from a study of tumor-infiltrating lymphocytes in primary liver carcinoma. Germline V gene lookup returns CDR1 SGHNT and CDR2 YENEEA. V was shortened by 2 bases and J by 8 bases, with 10 bases between the two germline ends. This CDR3 has 13 amino acids. From 500 to 600 ng of total RNA, TCR beta-specific cDNA was reverse-transcribed using a constant-region primer. For TCR beta, libraries were produced by three nested multiplex PCR rounds using slightly modified ARM-PCR. TRBV1-TRBV30 forward primers paired with a C-beta reverse primer drove the first two PCR rounds, 10 cycles each. TCRdb redid the calling of the multiplex PCR reads with MiXCR, one entry per CDR3 protein. The data show about 320,000 distinct CDR3 sequences, with about 60% seen just once and roughly 8.6% held by the top ten. Blood RNA originated from unsorted whole blood, with germline DNA additionally extracted.

The chain has TRBV11-3 and TRBJ1-5; unclear D gene. The sequenced sample consisted of peripheral blood. The sequence was obtained from a man aged 35-49 years with primary liver carcinoma and hepatitis B virus infection. The CDR3 region is CASSLIRYKPQHF. Here the CDR3 DNA reads TGTGCCAGCAGCTTAATAAGGTATAAGCCCCAGCATTTT.